A selection of T cell receptor beta chains follows, all from one sample in a study of molecular identifiers for immune sequencing clone quantification. TCRdb reprocessed the PCR reads with MiXCR, giving one entry per CDR3 protein. The sample yields over 600,000 distinct CDR3 sequences, about 20% seen once. Sequencing was done on a sample of naive CD8+ T cells from blood, with Jurkat cell RNA spiked in. These TCRs come from a human donor in good health. Some libraries in this study had Jurkat cell RNA spiked in. CDR3s include the opening cysteine and the closing phenylalanine or tryptophan. The order of the fields is clone size, V gene, D gene, J gene, CDR3 protein, CDR3 DNA. A D gene is named only where the DNA matches it firmly. Only part of the rows carry a size: once, few, many, or a class if the clone is expanded.

many	TRBV6-2/TRBV6-3	-	TRBJ2-1	CASNINGGNEQFF	TGTGCCAGCAACATTAACGGGGGAAATGAGCAGTTCTTC
many	TRBV30	-	TRBJ2-7	CAWKVPAAYEQYF	TGTGCCTGGAAGGTTCCTGCCGCTTACGAGCAGTACTTC
many	TRBV5-4	-	TRBJ2-2	CASSHTGELFF	TGCGCCAGCAGCCACACCGGGGAGCTGTTTTTT
-	TRBV15	-	TRBJ2-3	CATSRDKARPGRRTDTQYF	TGTGCCACCAGCAGAGATAAGGCCCGGCCAGGGAGACGGACAGATACGCAGTATTTT
-	TRBV11-2	-	TRBJ2-5	CASSLGGMRWGETQYF	TGTGCCAGCAGCTTAGGTGGGATGAGGTGGGGGGAGACCCAGTACTTC
-	TRBV19	-	TRBJ2-1	CASSITSGTEQSF	TGTGCCAGTAGTATAACGTCGGGGACTGAGCAGTCCTTC
-	TRBV30	TRBD1	TRBJ1-1	CAWSPGTGEAFF	TGTGCCTGGAGTCCCGGGACAGGGGAAGCTTTCTTT
-	TRBV7-5	-	TRBJ2-3	CISVPEARDGSTDTQYF	-
many	TRBV7-8	-	TRBJ2-5	CASSLNTWTQYF	TGTGCCAGCAGCTTAAATACGTGGACCCAGTACTTC
-	TRBV19	-	TRBJ2-3	CASSMGPPDTQYF	TGTGCCAGTAGTATGGGCCCGCCAGATACGCAGTATTTT
many	TRBV5-1	TRBD2	TRBJ2-3	CASSQRGLAGGPSTDTQYF	TGCGCCAGCAGCCAGAGAGGACTAGCGGGAGGGCCGAGCACAGATACGCAGTATTTT
few	TRBV20-1	TRBD2	TRBJ2-5	CSARALPLGLAGIEETQYF	TGCAGTGCTAGAGCCCTCCCTCTAGGACTAGCGGGGATTGAGGAGACCCAGTACTTC
many	TRBV6-2/TRBV6-3	-	TRBJ2-7	CASSATALAVEQYF	TGTGCCAGCAGTGCGACTGCACTGGCGGTCGAGCAGTACTTC
many	TRBV7-6	TRBD1	TRBJ1-3	CASGTGDNTIYF	TGTGCCAGCGGGACAGGGGACAACACCATATATTTT
many	TRBV6-5	-	TRBJ2-7	CASSSLSGVYEQYF	TGTGCCAGCAGCTCCCTGTCAGGGGTCTACGAGCAGTACTTC
few	TRBV27	TRBD2	TRBJ2-3	CASSFQFRDLSGGNTDTQYF	TGTGCCAGCAGTTTCCAGTTTAGAGACCTTAGCGGGGGCAACACAGATACGCAGTATTTT
many	TRBV28	-	TRBJ1-2	CASWSFEGNGYTF	TGTGCCAGCTGGAGTTTCGAAGGGAACGGCTACACCTTC
many	TRBV9	-	TRBJ2-7	CASSVEGAYEQYF	TGTGCCAGCAGCGTAGAGGGGGCCTACGAGCAGTACTTC
many	TRBV7-3	TRBD2	TRBJ2-3	CASSSTSGRGSDTQYF	TGTGCCAGCAGCTCGACTAGCGGGAGGGGCTCAGATACGCAGTATTTT
many	TRBV4-1	-	TRBJ2-3	CASSRAKRDIDTQYF	TGCGCCAGCTCCCGGGCGAAGCGGGACATTGATACGCAGTATTTT
many	TRBV4-3	TRBD2	TRBJ2-6	CASSQDMVLAGAGANVLTF	TGCGCCAGCAGCCAAGATATGGTACTAGCGGGAGCGGGGGCCAACGTCCTGACTTTC
many	TRBV12-3/TRBV12-4	-	TRBJ1-3	CASRGWQGLNTIYF	TGTGCCAGCAGAGGTTGGCAGGGGCTGAACACCATATATTTT
-	TRBV2	-	TRBJ2-2	CASFKSTGELFF	TGTGCCAGCTTCAAGAGCACCGGGGAGCTGTTTTTT
few	TRBV5-8	TRBD2	TRBJ2-2	CASSLGLAGVSVPGELFF	TGTGCCAGCAGCCTGGGACTAGCGGGAGTCTCAGTCCCCGGGGAGCTGTTTTTT
many	TRBV11-2	TRBD2	TRBJ2-5	CASSWEGSGHQETQYF	TGTGCCAGCAGCTGGGAAGGTAGCGGGCACCAAGAGACCCAGTACTTC
-	TRBV12-3/TRBV12-4	-	TRBJ2-2	CASSGIPGELFF	TGTGCCAGCAGTGGAATCCCCGGGGAGCTGTTTTTT
many	TRBV13	-	TRBJ1-1	CASSSLIAANTEAFF	TGTGCCAGCAGCAGCCTAATTGCCGCGAACACTGAAGCTTTCTTT
few	TRBV27	TRBD1	TRBJ1-5	CASSHSLGQANQPQHF	TGTGCCAGCAGTCACTCCTTGGGACAGGCGAATCAGCCCCAGCATTTT
-	TRBV10-2	-	TRBJ2-3	CASSGPQTGAPADTQYF	TGCGCCAGCAGTGGCCCCCAAACGGGGGCCCCGGCAGATACGCAGTATTTT
-	TRBV12-3/TRBV12-4	TRBD2	TRBJ2-5	CASSTRLAEGTQYF	TGTGCCAGCAGTACCAGACTAGCGGAAGGGACCCAGTACTTC
-	TRBV6-5	TRBD1	TRBJ2-5	CASSYSSGGGKTQCF	TGTGCCAGCAGTTACTCCTCAGGGGGCGGTAAGACCCAGTGCTTC
many	TRBV10-3	-	TRBJ1-5	CAVQGFQPQHF	TGTGCCGTACAGGGTTTTCAGCCCCAGCATTTT
-	TRBV5-8	-	TRBJ1-2	CASSHRPGKGDGYTF	TGTGCCAGCAGTCATCGTCCTGGAAAGGGGGATGGCTACACCTTC
-	TRBV12-5	-	TRBJ1-3	CASGLLITGSSGNTIYF	TGTGCTAGTGGTTTGCTGATCACAGGTAGCTCTGGAAACACCATATATTTT
few	TRBV9	TRBD2	TRBJ2-7	CASSVGGLDTYEQYF	TGTGCCAGCAGCGTCGGGGGACTAGATACGTACGAGCAGTACTTC
many	TRBV28	-	TRBJ2-2	CASSQGHGELFF	TGTGCCAGCAGTCAGGGACACGGGGAGCTGTTTTTT
few	TRBV19	-	TRBJ1-3	CASSIEAAVSGNTIYF	TGTGCCAGTAGTATAGAGGCGGCCGTCTCTGGAAACACCATATATTTT
-	TRBV9	TRBD1	TRBJ1-2	CASSSGGPRGYTF	TGTGCCAGCAGCTCAGGGGGCCCGCGGGGCTACACCTTC
many	TRBV7-9	-	TRBJ2-5	CASSGRTDLTETQYF	TGTGCCAGCAGCGGGAGGACTGATCTAACGGAGACCCAGTACTTC
many	TRBV7-6	TRBD2	TRBJ2-3	CASSLDIAGLVTDTQYF	TGTGCCAGCAGCTTGGATATAGCGGGCCTCGTGACAGATACGCAGTATTTT